This entry describes one TCR beta chain. Its target is unknown. The sample comes from a study of CXCR3-negative and CXCR3-positive naive CD8 T cells. Study-wide results and limits: TRBV-TRBJ usage matched between naive CXCR3-negative and CXCR3-positive cells but not between memory cells.

A CD45RO-CCR7+CD27+CD95- profile was what naive CD8+ T cells displayed. The method, 5' RACE with UMI labels, was used to prepare the TRB cDNA libraries. For each CDR3 protein, TCRdb gives one entry from its re-call of the 5' RACE reads, without DNA. This sample's clone table lists 69,000 or so distinct CDR3 sequences. Sequencing used naive CXCR3- CD8+ T cells from blood. Described subset: CD45RO-CCR7+CD27+CD95- naive CD8+ T cells lacking CXCR3 (TNR3-). The clonotype comes from a human donor in good health. Some clones in this sample may be carry-over from other donors' samples.

The CDR3 loop reads CSVEGGTGGTGELFF. This chain joins TRBV29-1 and TRBJ2-2; the D gene TCRdb calls, TRBD1, cannot be checked with no DNA. This CDR3 spans 15 amino acids. The V gene's germline CDR1 is SQVTM and CDR2 ANQGSEA.